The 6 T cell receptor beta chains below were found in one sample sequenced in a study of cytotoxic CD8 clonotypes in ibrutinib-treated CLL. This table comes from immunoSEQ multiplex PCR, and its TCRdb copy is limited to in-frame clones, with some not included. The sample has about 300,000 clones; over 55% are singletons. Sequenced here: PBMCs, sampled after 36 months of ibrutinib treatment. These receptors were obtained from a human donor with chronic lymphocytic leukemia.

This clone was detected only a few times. CDR3 in amino acids: CSVVGGAGYEQYF. The CDR3, as DNA: TGCAGCGTTGTAGGGGGTGCGGGCTACGAGCAGTACTTC. The chain links TRBV29-1 to TRBJ2-7; maybe TRBD1 (6 bases). The V end lost 4 bases, the J end lost 3 bases, and 13 bases lay between the germline ends. The CDR3 covers 13 residues. The germline V gene has CDR1 SQVTM and CDR2 ANQGSEA.

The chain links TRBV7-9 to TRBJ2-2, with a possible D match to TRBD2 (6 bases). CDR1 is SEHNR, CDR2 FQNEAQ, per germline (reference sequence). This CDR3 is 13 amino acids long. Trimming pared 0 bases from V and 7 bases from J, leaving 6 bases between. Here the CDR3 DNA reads TGTGCCAGCAGCTTAGCGGGGGGCGGGGAGCTGTTTTTT. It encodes CASSLAGGGELFF.

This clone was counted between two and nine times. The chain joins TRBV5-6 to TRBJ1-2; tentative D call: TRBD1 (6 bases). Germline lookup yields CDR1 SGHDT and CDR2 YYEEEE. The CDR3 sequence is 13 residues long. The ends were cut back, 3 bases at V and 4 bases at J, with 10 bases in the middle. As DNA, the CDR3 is TGTGCCAGCAGCTCGGGACAACTCTATGGCTACACCTTC. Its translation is CASSSGQLYGYTF.

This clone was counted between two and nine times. CDR3 sequence (DNA): TGTGCCAGCAGCCTGAGCGGTACGCAGTATTTT. Translated, it gives CASSLSGTQYF. J is TRBJ2-3 and V is TRBV7-9; maybe TRBD2 (5 bases). V was pared by 5 bases and J by 8 bases, with 8 bases between. In germline, CDR1 is SEHNR, CDR2 FQNEAQ (reference sequence). CDR3 length equals 11 residues.

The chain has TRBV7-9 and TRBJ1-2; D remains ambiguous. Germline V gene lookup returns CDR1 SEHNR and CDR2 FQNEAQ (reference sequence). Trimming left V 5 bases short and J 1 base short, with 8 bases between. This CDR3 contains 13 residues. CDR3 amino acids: CASSASINYGYTF. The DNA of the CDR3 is TGTGCCAGCAGCGCCAGTATTAACTATGGCTACACCTTC.

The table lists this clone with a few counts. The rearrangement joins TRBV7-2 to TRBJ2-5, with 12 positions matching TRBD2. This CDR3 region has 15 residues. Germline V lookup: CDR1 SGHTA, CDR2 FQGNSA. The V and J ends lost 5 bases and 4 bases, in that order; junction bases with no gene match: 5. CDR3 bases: TGTGCCAGCAGCCCCTCGGGACTAGCGGGAGAGACCCAGTACTTC. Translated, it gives CASSPSGLAGETQYF.